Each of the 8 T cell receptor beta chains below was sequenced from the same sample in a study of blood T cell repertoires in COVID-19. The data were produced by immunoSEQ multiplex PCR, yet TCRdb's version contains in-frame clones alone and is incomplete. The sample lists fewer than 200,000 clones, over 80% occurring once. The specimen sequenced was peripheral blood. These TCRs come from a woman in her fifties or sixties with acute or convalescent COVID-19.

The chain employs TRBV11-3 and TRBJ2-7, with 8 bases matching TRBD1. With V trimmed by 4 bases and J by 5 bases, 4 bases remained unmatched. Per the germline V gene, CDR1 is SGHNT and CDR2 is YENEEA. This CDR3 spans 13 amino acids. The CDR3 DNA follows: TGTGCCAGCAGCTCCGGACAGGGACACGAGCAGTACTTC. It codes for CASSSGQGHEQYF.

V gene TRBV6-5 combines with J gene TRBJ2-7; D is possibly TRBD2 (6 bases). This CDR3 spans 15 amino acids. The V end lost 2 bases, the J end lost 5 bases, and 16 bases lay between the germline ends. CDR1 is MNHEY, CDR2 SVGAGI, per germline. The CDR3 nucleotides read TGTGCCAGCAGTTACGGTAGCGGATACGGCGACGAGCAGTACTTC. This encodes CASSYGSGYGDEQYF.

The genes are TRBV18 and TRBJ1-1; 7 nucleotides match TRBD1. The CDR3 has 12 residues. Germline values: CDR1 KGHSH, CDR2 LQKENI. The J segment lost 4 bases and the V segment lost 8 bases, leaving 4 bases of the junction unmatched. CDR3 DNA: TGTGCCAGCCAGGGGGGATTCACTGAAGCTTTCTTT. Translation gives CASQGGFTEAFF. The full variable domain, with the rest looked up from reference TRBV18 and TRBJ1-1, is NAGVMQNPRHLVRRRGQEARLRCSPMKGHSHVYWYRQLPEEGLKFMVYLQKENIIDESGMPKERFSAEFPKEGPSILRIQQVVRGDSAAYFCASQGGFTEAFFGQGTRLTVV.

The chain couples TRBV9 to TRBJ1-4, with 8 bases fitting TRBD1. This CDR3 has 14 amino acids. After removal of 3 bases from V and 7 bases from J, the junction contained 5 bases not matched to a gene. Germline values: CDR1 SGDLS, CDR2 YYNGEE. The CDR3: CASSAGQVGEKLFF. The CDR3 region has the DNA TGTGCCAGCAGCGCGGGACAGGTGGGTGAAAAACTGTTTTTT.

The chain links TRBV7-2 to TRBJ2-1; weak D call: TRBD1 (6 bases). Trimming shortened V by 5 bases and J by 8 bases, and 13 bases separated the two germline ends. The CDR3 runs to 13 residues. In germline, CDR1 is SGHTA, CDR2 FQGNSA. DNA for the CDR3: TGTGCCAGCAGCACTACAGGGCACCATGAGCAGTTCTTC. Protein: CASSTTGHHEQFF.

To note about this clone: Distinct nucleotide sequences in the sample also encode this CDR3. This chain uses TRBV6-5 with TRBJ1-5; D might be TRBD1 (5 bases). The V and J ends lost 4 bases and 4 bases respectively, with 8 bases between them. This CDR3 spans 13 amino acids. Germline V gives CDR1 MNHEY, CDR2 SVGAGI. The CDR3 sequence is CASSWGGNQPQHF. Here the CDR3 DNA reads TGTGCCAGCAGTTGGGGGGGGAATCAGCCCCAGCATTTT.

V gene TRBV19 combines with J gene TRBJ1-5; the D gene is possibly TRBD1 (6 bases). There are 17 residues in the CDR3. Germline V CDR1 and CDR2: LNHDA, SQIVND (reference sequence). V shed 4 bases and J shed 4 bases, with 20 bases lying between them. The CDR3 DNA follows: TGTGCCAGTAGTACAACCCAGGGGCCCTCTGGGAATCAGCCCCAGCATTTT. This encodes CASSTTQGPSGNQPQHF.

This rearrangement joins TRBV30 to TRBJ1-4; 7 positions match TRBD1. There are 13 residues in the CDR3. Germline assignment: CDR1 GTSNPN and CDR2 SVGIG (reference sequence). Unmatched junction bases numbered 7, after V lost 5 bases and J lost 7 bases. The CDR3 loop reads CAWETGPSEKLFF. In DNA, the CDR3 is TGTGCCTGGGAGACAGGGCCGAGTGAAAAACTGTTTTTT.